This T cell receptor beta chain was identified during a study of T cells in Graves' hyperthyroidism and ophthalmopathy. Amplification yielded TCR beta CDR3 regions, with RNA transcripts as the source. During a first-round RT-PCR of the TCR CDR3, the HTBI primer set was used. From the multiplex PCR reads, TCRdb called clonotypes with MiXCR, one entry per CDR3 protein. The sample has around 490,000 distinct CDR3 sequences; nearly 20% are singletons. Sample share makes this clonotype medium-sized. Its cognate antigen is unknown. Findings of the study overall: Model output signaled ophthalmopathy a median approximately 6 months ahead of onset.

Patients with ophthalmopathy all had a Clinical Activity Score of at least 3, a NOSPECS grade of at least 4 and duration under 3 months. Uncontrolled infection, other autoimmune disease, pregnancy or lactation barred patients from enrollment. The germline V gene encodes CDR1 MNHEY and CDR2 SMNVEV (reference sequence). The CDR3 loop spans 16 amino acids. J gave up 7 bases and V 8 bases, and 13 bases lay outside the gene matches. This receptor was taken from a man between 40 and 49 years old with Graves' ophthalmopathy. The sequencing input was blood. The chain uses TRBV27 and TRBJ1-4; 10 nucleotides match TRBD1. The CDR3 spells CASASGMTGGTEKLFF. CDR3 DNA sequence: TGTGCCAGCGCGTCTGGGATGACAGGGGGCACTGAAAAACTGTTTTTT.